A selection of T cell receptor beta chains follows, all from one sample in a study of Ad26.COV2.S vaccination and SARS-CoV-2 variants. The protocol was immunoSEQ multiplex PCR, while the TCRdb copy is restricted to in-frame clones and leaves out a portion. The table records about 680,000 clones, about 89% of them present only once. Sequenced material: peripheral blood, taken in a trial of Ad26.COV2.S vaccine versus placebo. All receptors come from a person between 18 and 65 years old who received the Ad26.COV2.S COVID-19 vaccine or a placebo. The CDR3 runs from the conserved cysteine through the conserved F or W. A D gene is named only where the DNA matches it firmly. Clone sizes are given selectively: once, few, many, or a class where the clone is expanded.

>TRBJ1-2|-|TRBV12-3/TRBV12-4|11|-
CASSLGIGYTF
TGTGCCAGCAGTTTGGGGATTGGCTACACCTTC
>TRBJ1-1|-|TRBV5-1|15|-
CASSLSGAENTEAFF
TGCGCCAGCAGCTTGTCAGGGGCGGAGAACACTGAAGCTTTCTTT
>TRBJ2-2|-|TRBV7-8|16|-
CASSFAERANTGELFF
TGTGCCAGCAGTTTCGCTGAGCGGGCGAACACCGGGGAGCTGTTTTTT
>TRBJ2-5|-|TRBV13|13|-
CASSLGPLETQYF
TGTGCCAGCAGCTTAGGGCCCCTGGAGACCCAGTACTTC
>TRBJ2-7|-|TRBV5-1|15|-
CASSLEDTITYEQYF
TGCGCCAGCAGCTTGGAGGACACTATAACCTACGAGCAGTACTTC
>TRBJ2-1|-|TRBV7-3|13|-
CASSPSWENEQFF
TGTGCCAGCAGCCCATCCTGGGAGAATGAGCAGTTCTTC
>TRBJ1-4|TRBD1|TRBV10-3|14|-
CAISEKGAGEKLFF
TGTGCCATCAGTGAAAAGGGGGCCGGTGAAAAACTGTTTTTT
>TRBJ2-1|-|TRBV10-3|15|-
CAISEGDNSYNEQFF
TGTGCCATCAGTGAGGGGGACAACTCCTACAATGAGCAGTTCTTC
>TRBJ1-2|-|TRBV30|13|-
CAWSVDINYGYTF
TGTGCCTGGAGTGTGGACATCAACTATGGCTACACCTTC
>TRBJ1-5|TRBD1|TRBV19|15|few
CASASRTGFNQPQHF
TGTGCCAGTGCCTCCCGGACAGGTTTCAATCAGCCCCAGCATTTT